This T cell receptor beta chain originates from a study of PD-1 blockade in classical Hodgkin lymphoma. Study outcomes and limitations: Baseline diversity resembling that of newly diagnosed patients was seen in complete responders. Prior therapy or disease activity may underlie the repertoire differences, whose causes remain undefined.

Regarding this clone: The antigen is undetermined.

Per germline, CDR1 KGHSH and CDR2 LQKENI. V lost 4 bases and J lost 5; bases outside the gene matches: 7. The CDR3 consists of 15 residues. The assay was immunoSEQ multiplex PCR, and TCRdb's table has in-frame clones only and misses some. The data show 20,000 to 25,000 clones, with about 78% seen just once and 17% held by the top ten. The patients all showed relapse after autologous stem cell transplantation, while their brentuximab vedotin exposure varied. The chain has TRBV18 and TRBJ2-2; 7 bases match TRBD2. The source is a human donor with classical Hodgkin lymphoma. This sample comprised peripheral blood mononuclear cells (PBMCs), obtained before the second cycle of nivolumab. The CDR3 sequence: CASSQGLGGTGELFF. The CDR3 nucleotides are TGTGCCAGCTCACAAGGACTAGGTGGGACCGGGGAGCTGTTTTTT.